The present entry profiles one TCR beta chain with its context. It has no known antigen specificity. Qualities for individual bases were not recorded, and no much larger clone is one base off. This sample was included in a study of identifying expanded T cells in peripheral blood (dated by TCRdb to about 2019). Turning to the overall study: Technical replicates were generated by sequencing separate aliquots of the same genomic DNA pool, with four replicates compared pairwise.

General study outcomes and caveats: In all healthy donors, the variance in clone template counts between samples taken roughly 14 days apart rose significantly as total template count increased. The binomial model flagged approximately 1.3 differentially abundant clones between technical replicates but about 16 over around 2 weeks and 18 to 20 over approximately 4 weeks. Across all healthy-donor time intervals, the beta-binomial model significantly lowered both the number of clones called differentially abundant and the false-positive rate. The authors expected that over much longer intervals, such as months to years, biological variance in healthy repertoires might increase even further.

The germline V gene specifies MNHEY as CDR1 and SVGAGI as CDR2. Compared with germline, V lacks 3 bases and J lacks 6 bases; bases without a gene match: 5. The CDR3 measures 13 amino acids from cysteine to phenylalanine. Only CDR3 DNA is held: 39 bases, read in frame from base 1. The immunoSEQ Assay, which uses bias-controlled multiplex PCR amplification of genomic DNA, was used to profile TCRbeta CDR3 regions. The study's processing was this. To quantify the absolute abundance of each unique TCRbeta CDR3 region, the sequences were collapsed and filtered. Differential abundance was tested with a binomial (Fisher-equivalent) model and with a beta-binomial model adding time-dependent variance fitted from healthy donors. Clones with fewer than 5 combined templates were removed, and differential abundance was called for clones with a Benjamini-Hochberg FDR below 0.01. In the beta-binomial model, variance was expressed as a function of the total template count across the two samples, in the form v = (b*log(k)+a)^2. TCRdb holds this immuneACCESS table with in-frame rearrangements only. Some clones are missing; in checked studies, unresolved V genes explain under half, and the rest has no known cause. V and J calls and clone size follow that table, whereas D and trimming were derived from the DNA. The sample table records about 89,000 clones; more than 75% of these occur just once. The ten largest clones represent 5.6% of the sample.

During the collection period, no infections or other immune events were recorded for the healthy donors. Healthy-donor blood repertoires served as a training cohort to calibrate time-dependent variance in a beta-binomial model of T-cell clone differential abundance. The training cohort comprised some 10 healthy donors, 3 female and 7 male. On average the donors were around 45 years old, and their ages spanned about 29 to 64 years. Whole blood was collected from each healthy donor at three time points spaced about 2 weeks apart and obtained from a commercial supplier. For immunosequencing, genomic DNA was extracted from whole blood that had not been sorted.

This sequence was found in a person between 18 and 69 years old in good health. The rearrangement combines TRBV6-5 with TRBJ2-7; a stretch of 7 junction bases matches TRBD1. Input material: blood. The DNA reads TGTGCCAGCAGTTATCAGGGGGAAGGCGAGCAGTACTTC. This yields the protein CASSYQGEGEQYF.